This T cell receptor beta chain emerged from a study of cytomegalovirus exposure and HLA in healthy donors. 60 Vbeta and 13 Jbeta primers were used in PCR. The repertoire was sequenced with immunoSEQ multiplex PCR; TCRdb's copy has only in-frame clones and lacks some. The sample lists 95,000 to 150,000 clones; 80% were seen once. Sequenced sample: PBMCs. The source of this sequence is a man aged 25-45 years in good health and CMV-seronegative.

The CDR3 DNA is TGCAGCGGTTTAGCGGGGGGTCGTACAGGTGAGCAGTTCTTC. This sequence encodes CSGLAGGRTGEQFF. The gene calls are TRBV29-1 and TRBJ2-1, with 10 nucleotides matching TRBD2. This CDR3 region has 14 residues. With 7 bases clipped from V and 9 bases from J, the junction kept 12 bases outside the gene matches. Germline loops: CDR1 SQVTM, CDR2 ANQGSEA.